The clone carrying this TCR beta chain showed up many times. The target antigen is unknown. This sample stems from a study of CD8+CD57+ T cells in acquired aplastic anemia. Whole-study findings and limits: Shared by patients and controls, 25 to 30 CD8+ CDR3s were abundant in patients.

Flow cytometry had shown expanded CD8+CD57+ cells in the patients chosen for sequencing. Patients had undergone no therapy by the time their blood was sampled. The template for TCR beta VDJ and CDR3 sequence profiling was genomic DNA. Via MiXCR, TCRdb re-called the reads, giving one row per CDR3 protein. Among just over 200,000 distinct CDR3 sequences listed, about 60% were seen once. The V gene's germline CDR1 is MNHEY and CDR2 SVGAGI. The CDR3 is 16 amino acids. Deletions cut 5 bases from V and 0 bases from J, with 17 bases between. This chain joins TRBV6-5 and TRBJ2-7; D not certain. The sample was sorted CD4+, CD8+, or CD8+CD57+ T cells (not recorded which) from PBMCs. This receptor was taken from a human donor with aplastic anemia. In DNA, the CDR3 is TGTGCCAGCAGTCCCCACGGGCCCAATCTCTCCTACGAGCAGTACTTC. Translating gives CASSPHGPNLSYEQYF.